The sample holds one count of the clone carrying this T cell receptor (beta chain). This CDR3 spans 12 amino acids. CDR1 is MGHDK, CDR2 SYGVNS, per germline. V shed 6 bases and J shed 9 bases, with 15 bases lying between them. Assay used: immunoSEQ multiplex PCR; TCRdb lists only in-frame clones, some missing. The data contain roughly 400,000 clones, roughly 88% of them singletons. The data were taken from a study of blood T cell repertoires in COVID-19. Individuals drawn from 24 US areas were roughly 18 to 100 years old. The TCR comes from a woman in her late teens or twenties who had been exposed to COVID-19. This chain joins TRBV25-1 and TRBJ2-7, with D perhaps TRBD1 (6 bases). Sequenced material: PBMCs or T cells enriched from blood (not recorded which). The CDR3, as DNA: TGTGCCAGCAGATTGGAACAGGGCGCGCAGTACTTC. It yields the protein CASRLEQGAQYF.